This T cell receptor beta chain stems from a study of early stage breast cancer tumors. Study background: The ER+/PR+/HER2- tumors included 7 to 9 ductal and four lobular carcinomas. Around 10-fold was the mean read coverage per sample.

General study results and limits: In most of the 16 patients, blood comparison separated tumor from normal breast. Commonly generated sequences made up most enriched TCRB sequences shared between patients.

This CDR3 comprises 13 residues. In germline, CDR1 is SGHTA, CDR2 FQGTGA. V was cut by 6 bases and J by 2 bases, with 10 bases left in between. TCRdb keeps only in-frame clones here, not all; method: immunoSEQ multiplex PCR. This table has fewer than 30,000 clones, approximately 80% appearing once. This clone was seen more than once but under ten times. The antigen is unknown. Sequenced sample: blood. The TCR was taken from a person aged 55 to 69 with breast cancer. The rearrangement links TRBV7-3 to TRBJ1-1; D gene uncertain. CDR3 DNA sequence: TGTGCCAGCAGGCAGACACGAAACACTGAAGCTTTCTTT. Translated: CASRQTRNTEAFF.